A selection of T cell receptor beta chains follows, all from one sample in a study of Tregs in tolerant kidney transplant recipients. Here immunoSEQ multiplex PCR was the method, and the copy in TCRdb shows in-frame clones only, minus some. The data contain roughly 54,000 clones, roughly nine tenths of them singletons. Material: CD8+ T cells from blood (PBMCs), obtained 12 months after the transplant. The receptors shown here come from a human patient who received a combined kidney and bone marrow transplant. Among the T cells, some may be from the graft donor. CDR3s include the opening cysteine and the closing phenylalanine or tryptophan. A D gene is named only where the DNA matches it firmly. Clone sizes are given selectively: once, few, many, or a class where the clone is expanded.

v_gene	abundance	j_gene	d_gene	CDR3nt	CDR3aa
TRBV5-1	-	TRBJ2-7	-	TGCGCCAGCTCCCCTCCCGGACAGAACTACGAGCAGTACTTC	CASSPPGQNYEQYF
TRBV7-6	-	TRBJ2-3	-	TGTGCCAGCAGCTCGTTAGGGGAGGCAGATACGCAGTATTTT	CASSSLGEADTQYF
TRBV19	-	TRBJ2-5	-	TGTGCCAGTAGTGTCTGGACACAGAACCAAGAGACCCAGTACTTC	CASSVWTQNQETQYF
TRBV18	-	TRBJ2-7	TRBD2	TGTGCCAGCTCACGGACTAGCGGGGCCTACGAGCAGTACTTC	CASSRTSGAYEQYF
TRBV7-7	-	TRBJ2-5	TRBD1	TGTGCCAGCAGCTTGACAGGGTACCAAGAGACCCAGTACTTC	CASSLTGYQETQYF
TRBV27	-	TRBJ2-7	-	TGTGCCAGCAGTGGGGGGGGCGAGTACGAGCAGTACTTC	CASSGGGEYEQYF
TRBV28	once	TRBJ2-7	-	TGTGCCAGCAGTCCCTCTACCGAGTTCTTGAGCGAGCAGTACTTC	CASSPSTEFLSEQYF
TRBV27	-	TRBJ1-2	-	TGTGCCAGCAGCCTTGGGGGGGCCCATGGCTACACCTTC	CASSLGGAHGYTF
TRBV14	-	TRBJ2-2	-	TGTGCCAGCAGCCATTCCAGCGGTGCGAACACCGGGGAGCTGTTTTTT	CASSHSSGANTGELFF
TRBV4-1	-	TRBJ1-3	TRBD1	TGCGCCAGCAGCAAAGAGGACAGGCCTACGAGCTCTGGAAACACCATATATTTT	CASSKEDRPTSSGNTIYF
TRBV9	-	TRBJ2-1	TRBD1	TGTGCCAGCAGCGACGGACAGGGGGCGTATCATGAGCAGTTCTTC	CASSDGQGAYHEQFF
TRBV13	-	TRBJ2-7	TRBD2	TGTGCCAGCAGCTTAAGGGGGGGAGGACTAGCGGCCTACGAGCAGTACTTC	CASSLRGGGLAAYEQYF
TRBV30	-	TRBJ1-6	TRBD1	TGTGCCTGGACCGCCGGGACAGGGGTACGTTCACCCCTCCACTTT	CAWTAGTGVRSPLHF
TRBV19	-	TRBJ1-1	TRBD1	TGTGCCAGTTCCCCATCCCCCGGGACAGAAACAAGGAACACTGAAGCTTTCTTT	CASSPSPGTETRNTEAFF
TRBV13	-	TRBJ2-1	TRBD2	TGTGCCAGCAGCTCAGGACTAGCGGAGAAGTTCTTC	CASSSGLAEKFF
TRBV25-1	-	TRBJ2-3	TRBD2	TGTGCCAGCAGTGACAGCGGGGGTACTAGCACAGATACGCAGTATTTT	CASSDSGGTSTDTQYF
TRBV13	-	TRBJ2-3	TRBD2	TGTGCCAGCAGCGCGACTAGCGGGAGGGCCGGAGATACGCAGTATTTT	CASSATSGRAGDTQYF
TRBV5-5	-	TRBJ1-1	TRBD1	TGTGCCAGCAGCTCCGGGACAGTGGGAAGCAGGAACACTGAAGCTTTCTTT	CASSSGTVGSRNTEAFF
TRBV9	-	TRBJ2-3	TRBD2	TGTGCCAGCACCAGCGGGGGGTCCAACACAGATACGCAGTATTTT	CASTSGGSNTDTQYF
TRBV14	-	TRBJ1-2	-	TGTGCCAGCAGCCAAGTAGGAGGGGATGGCTACACCTTC	CASSQVGGDGYTF
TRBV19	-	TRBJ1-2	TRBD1	TGTGCCAGTAGTATAGGTAGGGGGCCTGACTATGGCTACACCTTC	CASSIGRGPDYGYTF
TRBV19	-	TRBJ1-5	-	TGTGCCAGTAGTATTTTGTCCGGTCAGCCCCAGCATTTT	CASSILSGQPQHF
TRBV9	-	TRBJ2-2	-	TGTGCCAGCAGCGCGACTATGTCGTTCACCGGGGAGCTGTTTTTT	CASSATMSFTGELFF
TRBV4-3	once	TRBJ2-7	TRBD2	TGCGCCAGCAGCCAGCGGGAGGGGGGACTCCTCTCCTACGAGCAGTACTTC	CASSQREGGLLSYEQYF
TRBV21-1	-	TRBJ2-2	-	TGTGCCAGCAGCCCCCGGACAGGGTGGGGAACCGGGGAGCTGTTTTTT	CASSPRTGWGTGELFF
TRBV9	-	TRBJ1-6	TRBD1	TGTGCCAGCAGCCCACGAACAGGGGCGCATTCACCCCTCCACTTT	CASSPRTGAHSPLHF
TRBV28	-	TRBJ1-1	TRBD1	TGTGCCAGCAGTTCCCTAGGACAGGGCTTTGAAGCTTTCTTT	CASSSLGQGFEAFF
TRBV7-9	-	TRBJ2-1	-	TGTGCCAGCAGCTTAGGAGTTGTTGAGCAGTTCTTC	CASSLGVVEQFF
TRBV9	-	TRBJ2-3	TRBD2	TGTGCCAGCAGCGCGTCGGGGGGCGGGGGGCTCACTTCAGCCACAGATACGCAGTATTTT	CASSASGGGGLTSATDTQYF
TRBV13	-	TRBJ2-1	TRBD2	TGTGCCAGCGGCGGACTAGCGGGAGATCTTCGGGGCAATGAGCAGTTCTTC	CASGGLAGDLRGNEQFF
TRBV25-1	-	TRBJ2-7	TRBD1	TGTGCCAGCAACTCGGGACAGAATTACGAGCAGTACTTC	CASNSGQNYEQYF
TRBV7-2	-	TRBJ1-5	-	TGTGCCAGCAGCTTAGGCACTTATAGCAATCAGCCCCAGCATTTT	CASSLGTYSNQPQHF
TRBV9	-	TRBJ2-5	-	TGTGCCAGCAGCGTAGAATGGGGGCTGGAGACCCAGTACTTC	CASSVEWGLETQYF
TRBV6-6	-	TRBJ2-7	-	TGTGCCAGCAGCCCGGGGAACGAGCAGTACTTC	CASSPGNEQYF
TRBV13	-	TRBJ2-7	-	TGTGCCAGCAGCTCCGGGTCGGGGGGCGGATACGAGCAGTACTTC	CASSSGSGGGYEQYF
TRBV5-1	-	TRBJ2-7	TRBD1	TGCGCCAGCAGCTTGGTGACAGGGGATAACGAGCAGTACTTC	CASSLVTGDNEQYF
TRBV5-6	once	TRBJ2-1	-	TGTGCCAGCAGCTTCGGGAGCGTGAATGAGCAGTTCTTC	CASSFGSVNEQFF
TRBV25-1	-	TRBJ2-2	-	TGTGCCAGCAGTGACAGCGGCGGGGAGCTGTTTTTT	CASSDSGGELFF
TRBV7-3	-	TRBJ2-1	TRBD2	TGTGCCAGCAGCTTAATGTCGGCGGGAGTGAACAATGAGCAGTTCTTC	CASSLMSAGVNNEQFF
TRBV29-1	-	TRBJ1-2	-	TGCAGCGTTTACTCGGGGAACGATTTAGGCTATGGCTACACCTTC	CSVYSGNDLGYGYTF
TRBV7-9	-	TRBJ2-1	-	TGTGCCAGCAGCTTATTCCCCGATGAGCAGTTCTTC	CASSLFPDEQFF
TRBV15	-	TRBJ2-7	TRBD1	TGTGCCACCAGCAGAGGGTACTCGGACAGGGGTTCCTACGAGCAGTACTTC	CATSRGYSDRGSYEQYF
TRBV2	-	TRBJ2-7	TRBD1	TGTGCCAGCAGTGAGTGGACAGGGGGGTACGAGCAGTACTTC	CASSEWTGGYEQYF
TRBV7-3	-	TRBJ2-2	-	TGTGCCAGCAGCGAGGTCGCGAACACCGGGGAGCTGTTTTTT	CASSEVANTGELFF
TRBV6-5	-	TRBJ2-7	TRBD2	TGTGCCAGCAGGCTGACTAGCGGGAGGGCCCACGAGCAGTACTTC	CASRLTSGRAHEQYF
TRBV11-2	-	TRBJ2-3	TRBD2	TGTGCCAGCAGCTTAGGGACTAGTGGGAGTACAGATACGCAGTATTTT	CASSLGTSGSTDTQYF
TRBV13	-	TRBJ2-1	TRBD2	TGTGCCAGCAGCCCCCCCTACACCGGGACTAGCGGGAGTGGTGAGCAGTTCTTC	CASSPPYTGTSGSGEQFF
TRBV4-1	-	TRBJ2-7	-	TGCGCCAGCAGCCAAGATCCCAGGGACTACGAGCAGTACTTC	CASSQDPRDYEQYF
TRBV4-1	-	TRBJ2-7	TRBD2	TGCGCCAGCAGCCAAGGTCCAGCGGGGAGCTCCTACGAGCAGTACTTC	CASSQGPAGSSYEQYF
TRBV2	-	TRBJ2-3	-	TGTGCCAGCCCACCGGGACAATCCACAGATACGCAGTATTTT	CASPPGQSTDTQYF
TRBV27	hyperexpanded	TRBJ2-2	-	TGTGCCAGCAGTATCCTCACCGGGGAGCTGTTTTTT	CASSILTGELFF
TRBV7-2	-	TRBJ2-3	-	TGTGCCAGCAGCTTTATCGGGAGTAGCACAGATACGCAGTATTTT	CASSFIGSSTDTQYF
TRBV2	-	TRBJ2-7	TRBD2	TGTGCCAGCAGGGAAGGACTAGCCGATATACGGTACGAGCAGTACTTC	CASREGLADIRYEQYF
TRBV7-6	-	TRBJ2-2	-	TGTGCCAGCAGCCAAACTAGGGCCGGGGAGCTGTTTTTT	CASSQTRAGELFF
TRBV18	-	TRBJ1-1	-	TGTGCCAGCTCACGATCGGACTGGGACACTGAAGCTTTCTTT	CASSRSDWDTEAFF
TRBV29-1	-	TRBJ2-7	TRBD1	TGCAGCTACCGGACAGGCCATTCCTACGAGCAGTACTTC	CSYRTGHSYEQYF
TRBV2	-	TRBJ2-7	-	TGTGCCAGCAGTGAAGCCGGGGGGCCCCCCTACGAGCAGTACTTC	CASSEAGGPPYEQYF
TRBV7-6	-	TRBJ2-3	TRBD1	TGTGCCAGCAGCTTAGGATGGAGACAGGGGGGCACAGATACGCAGTATTTT	CASSLGWRQGGTDTQYF
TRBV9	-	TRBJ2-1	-	TGTGCCAGCAGCGCGGCAGGGTCCTACAATGAGCAGTTCTTC	CASSAAGSYNEQFF
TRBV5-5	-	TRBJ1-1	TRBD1	TGTGCCAGCAGCTTGGGGCCCCTCCAGGGGGAAGACACTGAAGCTTTCTTT	CASSLGPLQGEDTEAFF